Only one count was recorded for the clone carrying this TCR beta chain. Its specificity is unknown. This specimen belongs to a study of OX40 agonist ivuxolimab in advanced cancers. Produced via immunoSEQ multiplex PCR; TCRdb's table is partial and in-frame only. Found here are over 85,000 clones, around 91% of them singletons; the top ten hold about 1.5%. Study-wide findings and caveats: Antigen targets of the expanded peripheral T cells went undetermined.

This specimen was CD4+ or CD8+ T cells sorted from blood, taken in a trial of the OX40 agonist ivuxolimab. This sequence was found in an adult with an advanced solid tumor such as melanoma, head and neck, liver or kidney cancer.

CDR3 in DNA: TGTGCCAGCAGCCAAGATCCCCACAATGAGCAGTTCTTC. This sequence encodes CASSQDPHNEQFF. The chain couples TRBV4-2 to TRBJ2-1; unclear D gene. This CDR3 comprises 13 residues. Germline V CDR1 and CDR2: LGHNA, YNFKEQ. Between the trimmed V and J ends, which lost 0 bases and 5 bases, there was a span of 5 bases.